This T cell receptor (beta chain) was documented in a study of human T cells and chemical hapten exposure. Study summary: Patch tests applied 0.01% DPC to the upper back, read at 6 days.

A single record per CDR3 protein comes from TCRdb applying MiXCR to the RACE reads. The data show 300,000 to 450,000 distinct CDR3 sequences, with 5.1% seen just once and around 2.6% held by the top ten. The CDR3 has 15 amino acids. The germline CDR1 and CDR2 sequences are SGDLS and YYNGEE. Trimming cost V 4 bases and J 6 bases; bases outside gene matches: 7. Time point of the sample: pre-sensitization, week 0. As to treatment: therapeutic diphenylcyclopropenone sensitization with weekly scalp DPC. Each patch test followed a blood draw. Sequences were derived from whole blood, sampled in connection with sensitization to the hapten diphenylcyclopropenone (DPC). V usage is TRBV9 and J usage is TRBJ1-1; 12 nucleotides agree with TRBD1. This clonotype originated in a woman aged 45 to 65 with alopecia areata. Some clones in this sample may be carry-over from other donors' samples. The chain's CDR3 is CASSSNRDRGPEAFF. In DNA form, the CDR3 reads TGTGCCAGCAGCTCGAACCGGGACAGGGGGCCTGAAGCTTTCTTT.